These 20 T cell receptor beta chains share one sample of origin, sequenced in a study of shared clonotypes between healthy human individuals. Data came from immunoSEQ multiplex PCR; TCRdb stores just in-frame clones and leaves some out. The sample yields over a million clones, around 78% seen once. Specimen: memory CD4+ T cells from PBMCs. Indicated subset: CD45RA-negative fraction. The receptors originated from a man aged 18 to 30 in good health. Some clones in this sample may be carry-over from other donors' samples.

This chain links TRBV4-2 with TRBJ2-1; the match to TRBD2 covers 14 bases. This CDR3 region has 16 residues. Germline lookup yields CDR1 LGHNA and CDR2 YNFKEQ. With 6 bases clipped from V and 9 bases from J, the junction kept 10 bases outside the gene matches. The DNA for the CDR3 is TGTGCCAGCAGAGAACCCGGGACTAGCGGGAGTGGTGAGCAGTTCTTC. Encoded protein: CASREPGTSGSGEQFF.

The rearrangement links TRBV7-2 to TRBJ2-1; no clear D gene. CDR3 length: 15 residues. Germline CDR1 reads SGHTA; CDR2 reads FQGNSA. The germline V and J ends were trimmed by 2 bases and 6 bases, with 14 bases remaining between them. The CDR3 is CASSLNGRSFNEQFF. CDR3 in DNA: TGTGCCAGCAGCTTAAATGGAAGGTCTTTCAATGAGCAGTTCTTC. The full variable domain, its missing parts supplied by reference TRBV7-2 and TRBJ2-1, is GAGVSQSPSNKVTEKGKDVELRCDPISGHTALYWYRQSLGQGLEFLIYFQGNSAPDKSGLPSDRFSAERTGGSVSTLTIQRTQQEDSAVYLCASSLNGRSFNEQFFGPGTRLTVL.

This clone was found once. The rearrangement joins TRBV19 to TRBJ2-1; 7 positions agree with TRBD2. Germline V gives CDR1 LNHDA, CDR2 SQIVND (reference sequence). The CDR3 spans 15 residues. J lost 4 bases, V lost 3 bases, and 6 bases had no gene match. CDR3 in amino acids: CASSIQRGPYNEQFF. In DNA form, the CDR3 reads TGTGCCAGTAGTATTCAGCGGGGACCGTACAATGAGCAGTTCTTC.

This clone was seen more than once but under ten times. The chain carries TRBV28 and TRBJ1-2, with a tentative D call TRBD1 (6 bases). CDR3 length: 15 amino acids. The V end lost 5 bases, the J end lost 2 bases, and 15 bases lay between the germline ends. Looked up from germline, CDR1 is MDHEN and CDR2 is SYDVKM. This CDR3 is CASSRHGTLNYGYTF. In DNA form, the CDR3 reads TGTGCCAGCAGTCGTCACGGGACACTGAACTATGGCTACACCTTC.

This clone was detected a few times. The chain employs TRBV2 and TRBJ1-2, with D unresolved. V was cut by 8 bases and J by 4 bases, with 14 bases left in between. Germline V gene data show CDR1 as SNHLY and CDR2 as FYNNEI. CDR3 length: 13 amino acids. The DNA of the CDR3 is TGTGCCAGCGGCCCCGTCGGGGTCTATGGCTACACCTTC. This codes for CASGPVGVYGYTF.

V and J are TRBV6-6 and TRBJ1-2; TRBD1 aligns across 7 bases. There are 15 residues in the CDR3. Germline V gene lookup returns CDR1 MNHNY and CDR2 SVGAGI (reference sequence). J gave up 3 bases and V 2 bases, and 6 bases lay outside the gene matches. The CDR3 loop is CASSYLRQGDYGYTF. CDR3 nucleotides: TGTGCCAGCAGTTACCTGCGACAGGGTGACTATGGCTACACCTTC.

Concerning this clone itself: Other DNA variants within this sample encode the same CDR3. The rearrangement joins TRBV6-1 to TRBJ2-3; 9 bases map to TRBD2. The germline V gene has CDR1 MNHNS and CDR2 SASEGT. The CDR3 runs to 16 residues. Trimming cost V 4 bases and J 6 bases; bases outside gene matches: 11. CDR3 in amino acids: CASSVVLAGESDTQYF. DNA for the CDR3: TGTGCCAGCAGTGTCGTCTTAGCGGGAGAGTCTGATACGCAGTATTTT.

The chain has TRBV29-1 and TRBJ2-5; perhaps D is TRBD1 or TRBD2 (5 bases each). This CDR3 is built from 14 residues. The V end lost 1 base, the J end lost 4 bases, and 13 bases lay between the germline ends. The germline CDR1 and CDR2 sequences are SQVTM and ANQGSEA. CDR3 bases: TGCAGCGTTGAAGGTCCCGGGGCCGGAGAGACCCAGTACTTC. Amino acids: CSVEGPGAGETQYF.

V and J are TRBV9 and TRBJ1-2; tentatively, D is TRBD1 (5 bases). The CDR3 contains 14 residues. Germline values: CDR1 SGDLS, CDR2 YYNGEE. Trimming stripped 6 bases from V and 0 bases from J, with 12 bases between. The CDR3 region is CASTVTAANYGYTF. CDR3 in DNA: TGTGCCAGCACCGTGACAGCCGCTAACTATGGCTACACCTTC.

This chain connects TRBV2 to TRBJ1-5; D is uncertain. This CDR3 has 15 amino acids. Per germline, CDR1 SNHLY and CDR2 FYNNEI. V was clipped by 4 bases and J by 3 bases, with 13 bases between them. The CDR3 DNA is TGTGCCAGCAGTGCGTCCGGGAGGAACAATCAGCCCCAGCATTTT. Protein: CASSASGRNNQPQHF.

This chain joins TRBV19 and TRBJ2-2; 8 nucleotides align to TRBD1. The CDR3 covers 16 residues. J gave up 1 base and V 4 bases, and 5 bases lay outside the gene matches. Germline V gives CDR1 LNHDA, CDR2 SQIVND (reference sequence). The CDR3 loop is CASSTVTGGNTGELFF. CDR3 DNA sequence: TGTGCCAGTAGTACCGTCACAGGGGGGAACACCGGGGAGCTGTTTTTT.

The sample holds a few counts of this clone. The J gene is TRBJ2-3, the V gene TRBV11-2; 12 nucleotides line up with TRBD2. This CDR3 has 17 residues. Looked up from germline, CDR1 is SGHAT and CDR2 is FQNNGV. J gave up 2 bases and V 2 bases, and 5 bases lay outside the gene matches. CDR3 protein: CASSLMGLAGYTDTQYF. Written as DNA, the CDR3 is TGTGCCAGCAGCTTAATGGGACTAGCGGGTTACACAGATACGCAGTATTTT.

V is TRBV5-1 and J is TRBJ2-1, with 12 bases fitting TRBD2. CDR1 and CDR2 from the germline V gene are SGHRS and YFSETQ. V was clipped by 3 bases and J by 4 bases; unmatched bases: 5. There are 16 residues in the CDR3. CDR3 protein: CASSSELAGGYNEQFF. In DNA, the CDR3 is TGCGCCAGCAGCTCGGAACTAGCGGGAGGTTACAATGAGCAGTTCTTC. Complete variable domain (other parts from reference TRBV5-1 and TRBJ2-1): KAGVTQTPRYLIKTRGQQVTLSCSPISGHRSVSWYQQTPGQGLQFLFEYFSETQRNKGNFPGRFSGRQFSNSRSEMNVSTLELGDSALYLCASSSELAGGYNEQFFGPGTRLTVL.

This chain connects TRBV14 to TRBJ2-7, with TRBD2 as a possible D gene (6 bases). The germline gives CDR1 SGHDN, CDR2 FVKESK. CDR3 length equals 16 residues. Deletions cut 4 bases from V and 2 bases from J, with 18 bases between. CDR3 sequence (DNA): TGTGCCAGCAGCCGTCGAGCTGCTAGCGAGACCTACGAGCAGTACTTC. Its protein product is CASSRRAASETYEQYF.

The CDR3 bases are TGTGCCAGCAGCTTAGGATGGACAGGGGCTAGTGAAAAACTGTTTTTT. The encoded protein is CASSLGWTGASEKLFF. The V and J genes are TRBV7-8 and TRBJ1-4, with 9 bases matching TRBD1. V was clipped by 1 base and J by 7 bases; unmatched bases: 7. Germline assignment: CDR1 SGHVS and CDR2 FQNEAQ. The CDR3 totals 16 residues.

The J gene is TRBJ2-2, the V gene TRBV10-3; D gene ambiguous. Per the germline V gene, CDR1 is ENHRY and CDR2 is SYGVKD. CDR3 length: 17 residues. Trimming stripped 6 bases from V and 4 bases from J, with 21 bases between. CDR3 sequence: CAISQNPSTGRTGELFF. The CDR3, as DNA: TGTGCCATCAGCCAAAACCCTAGTACCGGACGCACCGGGGAGCTGTTTTTT.

The CDR3 sequence is CASSSPGRDSTDTQYF. CDR3 sequence (DNA): TGTGCCAGCAGTTCACCGGGACGAGATAGCACAGATACGCAGTATTTT. The chain has TRBV27 and TRBJ2-3; either TRBD1 or TRBD2 may fit D (5 bases each). The V end was cut by 4 bases, the J end by 0 bases, with 14 bases between. The length of the CDR3 is 16 residues. Germline assignment: CDR1 MNHEY and CDR2 SMNVEV (reference sequence).

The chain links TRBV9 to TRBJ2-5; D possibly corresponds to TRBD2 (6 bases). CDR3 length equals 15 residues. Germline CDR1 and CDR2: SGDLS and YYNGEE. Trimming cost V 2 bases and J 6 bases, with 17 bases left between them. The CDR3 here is CASSVDGRSEKTQYF. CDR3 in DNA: TGTGCCAGCAGCGTGGACGGGAGATCGGAAAAGACCCAGTACTTC. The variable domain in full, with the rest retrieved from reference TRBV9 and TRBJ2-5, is DSGVTQTPKHLITATGQRVTLRCSPRSGDLSVYWYQQSLDQGLQFLIQYYNGEERAKGNILERFSAQQFPDLHSELNLSSLELGDSALYFCASSVDGRSEKTQYFGPGTRLLVL.

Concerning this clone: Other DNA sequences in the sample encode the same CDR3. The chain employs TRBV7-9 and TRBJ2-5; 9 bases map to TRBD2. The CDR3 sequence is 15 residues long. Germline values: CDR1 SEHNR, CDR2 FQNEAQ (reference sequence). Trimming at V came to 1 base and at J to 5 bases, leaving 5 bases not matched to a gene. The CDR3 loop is CASSLGSGSQETQYF. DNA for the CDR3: TGTGCCAGCAGCTTAGGTAGCGGGAGTCAGGAGACCCAGTACTTC. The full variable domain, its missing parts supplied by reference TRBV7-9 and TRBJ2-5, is DTGVSQNPRHKITKRGQNVTFRCDPISEHNRLYWYRQTLGQGPEFLTYFQNEAQLEKSRLLSDRFSAERPKGSFSTLEIQRTEQGDSAMYLCASSLGSGSQETQYFGPGTRLLVL.

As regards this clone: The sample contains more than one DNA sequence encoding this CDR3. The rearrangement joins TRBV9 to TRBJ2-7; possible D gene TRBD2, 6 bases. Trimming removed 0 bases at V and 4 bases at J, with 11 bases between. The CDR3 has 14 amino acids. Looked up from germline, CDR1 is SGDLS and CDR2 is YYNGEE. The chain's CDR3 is CASSVGDRGYEQYF. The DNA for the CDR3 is TGTGCCAGCAGCGTAGGGGACCGGGGGTACGAGCAGTACTTC.